A single T cell receptor beta chain is shown here with its context. Antigen unknown. Specified time point: baseline, week 1 (first vaccination visit). Treatment given: pre-vaccination baseline after standard-of-care therapy. Each astrocytoma in the donors was new, WHO grade 3 or 4, IDH1-mutant and ATRX-lost. Unmatched junction bases numbered 13, after V lost 6 bases and J lost 0 bases. Germline CDR1 and CDR2: LNHDA and SQIVND (reference sequence). This CDR3 is built from 18 residues. These data are taken from a study of a mutant IDH1 vaccine in newly diagnosed glioma. Profiling relied on immunoSEQ multiplex PCR, and the TCRdb table lists in-frame clones only, not all of them. The data show tens of thousands of clones, about 86% seen once. Study results and limitations: Pseudoprogression apparently tracked independently of changes in top peripheral T cell clonotypes.

This TCR came from a man aged 30 to 39 with glioma. Sequences were derived from PBMCs, sampled from a glioma patient treated with radiotherapy, temozolomide or both. The V call is TRBV19, the J call TRBJ1-3; 8 nucleotides line up with TRBD1. The CDR3 sequence is CASSSHRTGLRSGNTIYF. CDR3 bases: TGTGCCAGTAGCAGCCATCGGACAGGGCTTCGCTCTGGAAACACCATATATTTT.